The T cell receptor beta chain described here comes from a study of identifying expanded T cells in peripheral blood. Produced via immunoSEQ multiplex PCR; TCRdb's table is partial and in-frame only. The repertoire holds 81,000 or so clones, with around 84% as singletons. Sequencing was carried out using blood. The source of this sequence is a person aged 18 to 70 in good health.

Here the CDR3 reads CASSQDRGQIYTF. CDR3 coding DNA: TGCGCCAGCAGCCAAGATCGGGGGCAGATCTACACCTTC. The chain couples TRBV4-1 to TRBJ1-2, with a weak D call TRBD1 (6 bases). This CDR3 is built from 13 residues. V gave up 0 bases and J gave up 10 bases, with 12 bases separating them. Looked up from germline, CDR1 is MGHRA and CDR2 is YSYEKL.